This T cell receptor beta chain was profiled in a study of identical twins. Whole-study results and caveats: Conclusions were drawn cross-sectionally by statistical analysis, without following the same donors.

Carrying unique molecular identifiers, the cDNA also gained a universal primer site through template switching. TCRdb passed the 5' RACE reads through MiXCR, listing each CDR3 protein once. Among around 370,000 distinct CDR3 sequences listed, roughly 10% were seen once. The donors were all healthy and Caucasian. In this sample, this clonotype turned up many times. Antigen specificity is unknown. The CDR3 is 16 amino acids. The trim removed 2 bases at V and 0 bases at J, leaving 4 bases unmatched. The sequence was obtained from a woman aged 45-59 years in good health. The chain has TRBV12-3 or TRBV12-4 and TRBJ2-1, with TRBD2 matching over 7 bases. The sequencing sample was made of naive T cells sorted from blood. In DNA form, the CDR3 reads TGTGCCAGCAGTTTACGGCTAGCGGCCTCCTACAATGAGCAGTTCTTC. It translates to CASSLRLAASYNEQFF.